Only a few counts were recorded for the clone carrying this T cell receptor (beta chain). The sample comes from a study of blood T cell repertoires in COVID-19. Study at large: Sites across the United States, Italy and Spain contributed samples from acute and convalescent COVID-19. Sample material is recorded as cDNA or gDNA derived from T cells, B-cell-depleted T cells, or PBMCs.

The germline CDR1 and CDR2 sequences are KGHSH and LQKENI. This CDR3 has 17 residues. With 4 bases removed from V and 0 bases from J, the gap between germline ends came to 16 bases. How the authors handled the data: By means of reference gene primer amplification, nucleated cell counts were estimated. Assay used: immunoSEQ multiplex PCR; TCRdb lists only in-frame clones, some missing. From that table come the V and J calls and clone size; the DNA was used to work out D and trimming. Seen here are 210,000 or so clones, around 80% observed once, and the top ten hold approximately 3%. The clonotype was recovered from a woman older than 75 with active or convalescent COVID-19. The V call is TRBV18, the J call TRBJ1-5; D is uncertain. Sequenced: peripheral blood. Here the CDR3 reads CASSRDGTGNSNQPQHF. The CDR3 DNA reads TGTGCCAGCTCACGCGACGGTACGGGGAATAGCAATCAGCCCCAGCATTTT.